The clone carrying this TCR beta chain has at least ten counts. Next came a second PCR, run for about 7 to 12 cycles, which used a sample-barcoded 5' primer along with a J-beta primer mix. TCRdb analysed the 5' RACE reads with MiXCR anew, one entry per CDR3 protein. Seen here are some 710,000 distinct CDR3 sequences, around half observed once, and the top ten hold 15% to 20%. The sample belongs to a study of blood T cells in healthy people across ages. This CDR3 contains 13 residues. Trimming shortened V by 3 bases and J by 3 bases, and 8 bases separated the two germline ends. Germline V gives CDR1 SGHTA, CDR2 FQGNSA.

The J gene is TRBJ2-5, the V gene TRBV7-2, with D possibly being TRBD1 (6 bases). The sequenced material came from blood. The TCR comes from a man of 80 years or more in good health. This chain's CDR3 is CASSFGTKETQYF. The CDR3 bases are TGTGCCAGCAGCTTTGGGACAAAAGAGACCCAGTACTTC.